This T cell receptor (beta chain) was sequenced in a study of T cells in localized non-small cell lung cancer. Here immunoSEQ multiplex PCR was the method, and the copy in TCRdb shows in-frame clones only, minus some. There are tens of thousands of clones in the sample; around nine tenths occur only once, and less than 25% lies in the top ten. The source was peripheral blood, collected before any cancer treatment. This receptor was obtained from a man aged 40 to 69 with stage I squamous cell lung carcinoma.

CDR3: CASSPRTSGSGTDTQYF. CDR3 DNA sequence: TGTGCCAGCAGCCCCCGGACTAGCGGGAGTGGGACAGATACGCAGTATTTT. V usage is TRBV9 and J usage is TRBJ2-3; TRBD2 matches at 13 bases. The length of the CDR3 is 17 residues. After removal of 4 bases from V and 3 bases from J, the junction contained 8 bases not matched to a gene. Germline loops: CDR1 SGDLS, CDR2 YYNGEE.